The rows below give T cell receptor beta chains drawn from one sample of a study of blood T cell repertoires in COVID-19. Profiled with immunoSEQ multiplex PCR; TCRdb holds only in-frame clones, not every one. The data hold some 180,000 clones, with approximately 83% observed a single time. Specimen: peripheral blood. The receptor source for this set is a woman aged 80 or over with acute or convalescent COVID-19. CDR3s include the opening cysteine and the closing phenylalanine or tryptophan. A D gene is named only where the DNA matches it firmly. Size tells how often a clone was seen (once, few, many) or the class of an expanded clone, and some rows leave it out.

v_gene	d_gene	abundance	j_gene	CDR3nt	CDR3aa
TRBV27	TRBD2	.	TRBJ2-7	TGTGCCAGCAGTTTATCAGGCGGGGGGTACGGGTTCGAGCAGTACTTC	CASSLSGGGYGFEQYF
TRBV7-9	.	.	TRBJ2-2	TGTGCCAGCAGCCCCTCCTCCGGGGAGCTGTTTTTT	CASSPSSGELFF
TRBV25-1	TRBD2	few	TRBJ2-1	TGTGCCAGCAGTGGGAAGCGGGGCCCTTACAATGAGCAGTTCTTC	CASSGKRGPYNEQFF
TRBV10-3	.	.	TRBJ2-1	TGTGCCATCAGTGGAGTGGGCACCTACAATGAGCAGTTCTTC	CAISGVGTYNEQFF
TRBV18	TRBD1	.	TRBJ2-7	TGTGCCAGCTCACCATTGGGGGTCGGACAGGGGTACGAGCAGTACTTC	CASSPLGVGQGYEQYF
TRBV10-2	.	.	TRBJ2-3	TGCGCCAGCAGTTTACAGGGCAACCTTCTTGTTAAAGATACGCAGTATTTT	CASSLQGNLLVKDTQYF
TRBV3-1/TRBV3-2	TRBD1	.	TRBJ1-3	TGTGCCAGCAGCAAGGGACAGGGGGCTGGAAACACCATATATTTT	CASSKGQGAGNTIYF
TRBV5-1	TRBD1	.	TRBJ1-4	TGCGCCAGCAGCTTACTGACAGGGCAGGAACTGTTTTTT	CASSLLTGQELFF
TRBV4-3	.	.	TRBJ1-1	TGCGCCAGCAGCCCCCAGCGGGGGGGAGTGGGGACTGAAGCTTTCTTT	CASSPQRGGVGTEAFF
TRBV4-1	.	.	TRBJ2-7	TGCGCCAGCAGCCAAGATGCTGGAGGGGACTACGAGCAGTACTTC	CASSQDAGGDYEQYF
TRBV6-5	TRBD1	.	TRBJ2-7	TGTGCCAGCAGGCGATGGGGGACAGGGGACGACGAGCAGTACTTC	CASRRWGTGDDEQYF
TRBV14	TRBD1	.	TRBJ2-1	TGTGCCAGCAGCCCCCGAGAGGGGGCGCGTTACAATGAGCAGTTCTTC	CASSPREGARYNEQFF
TRBV5-1	.	.	TRBJ2-3	TGCGCCAGCAGCTTGGTCAGTCACACAGATACGCAGTATTTT	CASSLVSHTDTQYF
TRBV28	TRBD1	.	TRBJ2-7	TGTGCCAGCAGTCCCGGGGACAGGGGGCGGTCCGAGCAGTACTTC	CASSPGDRGRSEQYF
TRBV6-5	TRBD1	.	TRBJ2-7	TGTGCCAGCAAAGGGGGGACAGGTGCCTACGAGCAGTACTTC	CASKGGTGAYEQYF
TRBV6-1	TRBD1	.	TRBJ1-6	TGTGCCAGCAGTGACTGGGACAGGGGGCGGTATTCACCCCTCCACTTT	CASSDWDRGRYSPLHF
TRBV5-8	.	few	TRBJ1-6	TGTGCCAGCAGCCGGGGACATTATAATTCACCCCTCCACTTT	CASSRGHYNSPLHF
TRBV2	.	.	TRBJ1-5	TGTGCCGGTTCTCAGGGGTACCGGGAGCCCCAGCATTTT	CAGSQGYREPQHF
TRBV6-5	.	.	TRBJ2-7	TGTGCCAGCAGGCCACAGGTACTTGTCTCCTACGAGCAGTACTTC	CASRPQVLVSYEQYF
TRBV7-9	.	once	TRBJ2-2	TGTGCCAGCAGCTTAGCGAGGAGGGGCGGGGAGCTGTTTTTT	CASSLARRGGELFF
TRBV7-9	TRBD2	.	TRBJ2-3	TGTGCCAGCAGCTTAGTAGCGGGAGGGGCAGATACGCAGTATTTT	CASSLVAGGADTQYF
TRBV6-2/TRBV6-3	.	.	TRBJ1-5	TGTGCCAGCAGTCACTCACCGGGGGGGGTTCAGCCCCAGCATTTT	CASSHSPGGVQPQHF
TRBV30	TRBD1	.	TRBJ2-1	TGTGCCTGGAGCAGACAGGGGGATCTCAATGAGCAGTTCTTC	CAWSRQGDLNEQFF
TRBV5-1	TRBD2	.	TRBJ2-2	TGCGCCAGCAGCCCCTTCGGGACTAGCAACACCGGGGAGCTGTTTTTT	CASSPFGTSNTGELFF
TRBV9	TRBD1	.	TRBJ1-2	TGTGCCAGCAGCGTGGGGACAGGGGCTAACTATGGCTACACCTTC	CASSVGTGANYGYTF
TRBV4-1	TRBD2	.	TRBJ2-2	TGCGCCAGCAGCCGCCAGACTAGCGAGAACACCGGGGAGCTGTTTTTT	CASSRQTSENTGELFF
TRBV7-2	.	once	TRBJ2-1	TGTGCCAGCAGGTATGGCGGAAGCTCCTACAATGAGCAGTTCTTC	CASRYGGSSYNEQFF
TRBV11-2	.	once	TRBJ2-1	TGTGCCAGCAGCCACAGACAGGTTAGCTCCTACAATGAGCAGTTCTTC	CASSHRQVSSYNEQFF
TRBV2	TRBD1	few	TRBJ2-7	TGTGCCAGCAGTTTCCGTGGAGCAGGGGGTAGGCCCTACGAGCAGTACTTC	CASSFRGAGGRPYEQYF
TRBV6-5	.	.	TRBJ1-1	TGTGCCAGCAATTCGGGGAACACTGAAGCTTTCTTT	CASNSGNTEAFF
TRBV19	.	.	TRBJ1-4	TGTGCCAGTAGTACCTGGACAGCGGCTAATGAAAAACTGTTTTTT	CASSTWTAANEKLFF
TRBV18	.	.	TRBJ1-2	TGTGCCAGCTCACCAGGGGCGAACTATGGCTACACCTTC	CASSPGANYGYTF
TRBV27	TRBD2	.	TRBJ2-5	TGTGCCAGCAGTGTTAGCGGGGGGGAAGGAGAGACCCAGTACTTC	CASSVSGGEGETQYF
TRBV24-1	.	.	TRBJ2-3	TGTGCCACTGGGGCAGGACGACTTTATAGCACAGATACGCAGTATTTT	CATGAGRLYSTDTQYF
TRBV27	.	once	TRBJ2-7	TGTGCCAGCAGTTTCTCCCCCGGGGACGAGCAGTACTTC	CASSFSPGDEQYF
TRBV10-3	TRBD1	few	TRBJ1-1	TGTGCCATCAGCGACCTGGGACAGGGCGACACTGAAGCTTTCTTT	CAISDLGQGDTEAFF
TRBV9	.	.	TRBJ2-1	TGTGCCAGCAGCGTAAGAGATCGGCGAGGTCCCTACAATGAGCAGTTCTTC	CASSVRDRRGPYNEQFF
TRBV29-1	TRBD2	.	TRBJ2-1	TGCAGCGTTGAAGATTTAGCGGGGGGATACAATGAGCAGTTCTTC	CSVEDLAGGYNEQFF
TRBV2	TRBD1	.	TRBJ1-4	TGTGCCAGCACCCTCCGACAGGGATCTAATGAAAAACTGTTTTTT	CASTLRQGSNEKLFF
TRBV7-9	.	.	TRBJ2-7	TGTGCCAGCAGCTTAGCGCAAGGAGGAGGCTACGAGCAGTACTTC	CASSLAQGGGYEQYF
TRBV6-5	.	.	TRBJ1-2	TGTGCCAGCAGTTACTCTGGGTCAGGCACGGATCGCTACACCTTC	CASSYSGSGTDRYTF
TRBV2	TRBD1	.	TRBJ1-5	TGTGCCAGCAGCGGGGACAGGTGGGAGCCCCAGCATTTT	CASSGDRWEPQHF
TRBV7-8	TRBD1	.	TRBJ2-1	TGTGCCAGCAGCCCGGCCGGGACAGGGACTCCTGAGCAGTTCTTC	CASSPAGTGTPEQFF
TRBV29-1	TRBD2	.	TRBJ2-2	TGCAGCGTTGAAGCCCAACTAGCGGGAGTAGGCGGGGAGCTGTTTTTT	CSVEAQLAGVGGELFF
TRBV9	.	.	TRBJ1-6	TGTGCCAGCAGCGTCACCGGGACACCTAATAATTCACCCCTCCACTTT	CASSVTGTPNNSPLHF
TRBV4-2	.	.	TRBJ1-1	TGTGCCAGCAGGCGACCTGGACAGTTGAACACTGAAGCTTTCTTT	CASRRPGQLNTEAFF
TRBV19	TRBD2	.	TRBJ2-3	TGTGCCAGTAGTATCGGACGGTGGACTAGCGGAAACACAGATACGCAGTATTTT	CASSIGRWTSGNTDTQYF
TRBV19	TRBD1	.	TRBJ1-2	TGTGCCAGTAGTAATCACCCCCGCCCGGGACAGGGGTTTGGCTACACCTTC	CASSNHPRPGQGFGYTF
TRBV5-4	.	.	TRBJ2-7	TGTGCCAGCAGCTTTAATGGCGGGACTGGGGCCTACGAGCAGTACTTC	CASSFNGGTGAYEQYF
TRBV6-6	TRBD1	.	TRBJ2-2	TGTGCCAGCAGTCATACAGGGGAAGCCGGGGAGCTGTTTTTT	CASSHTGEAGELFF
TRBV2	TRBD2	.	TRBJ2-1	TGTGCCAGCAGGGGTAGCGGGAGGGCTAACAATGAGCAGTTCTTC	CASRGSGRANNEQFF
TRBV11-2	TRBD1	few	TRBJ1-4	TGTGCCAGCAGCTTAGGCGGCAGGGGGGTAGGGGAAAAACTGTTTTTT	CASSLGGRGVGEKLFF
TRBV5-1	.	.	TRBJ2-2	TGCGCCAGCAGCTTGGGCTCAGCGAACACCGGGGAGCTGTTTTTT	CASSLGSANTGELFF
TRBV9	TRBD1	.	TRBJ2-3	TGTGCCAGCAGCGAGGGGACAGCGGTGGTCCAGACGCAGTATTTT	CASSEGTAVVQTQYF
TRBV7-9	.	.	TRBJ1-2	TGTGCCAGCAGCCCCGACCCAGGGGTCTATGGCTACACCTTC	CASSPDPGVYGYTF